Listed below are T cell receptor beta chains from one sample, sequenced in a study of blood T cells in healthy people across ages. TCRdb analysed the 5' RACE reads with MiXCR anew, one entry per CDR3 protein. The top ten hold over 15% of the sample, which has under 1,000,000 distinct CDR3 sequences, roughly 46% seen once. The sequenced material came from blood. The receptors shown here come from a man older than 75 in good health. Each CDR3 is given without its conserved first and last residue.

j_gene	v_gene	CDR3aa
TRBJ1-5	TRBV20-1	SASSRTGRQIRQPQH
TRBJ2-7	TRBV5-1	ASSTLSNPGEQY
TRBJ2-1	TRBV6-5	ASAGTAYNEQF
-	TRBV5-1	ASSPRLLDRYEQY
TRBJ2-1	TRBV7-2	ASSLAQEQF
TRBJ2-2	TRBV29-1	SVVPTGKNTGELF
TRBJ2-1	TRBV5-1	ASSPGQGSHNEQF
TRBJ2-3	TRBV6-5	ASSYGQGVGDTQY
TRBJ2-5	TRBV28	ASSSGQGWREQY
TRBJ1-1	TRBV6-1	ASSQRLEGAEAF
TRBJ2-1	TRBV5-1	ASSLEGLAGVDGQF
TRBJ1-2	TRBV7-9	ASSPDSRRGYT
TRBJ2-7	TRBV27	ASSFSSGSSYEQY
TRBJ2-5	TRBV6-6	ASNAGDPERETQY
TRBJ2-3	TRBV3-1	ASSQDGGLSTDTQY
TRBJ1-1	TRBV12-3/TRBV12-4	ASSFYGTNTEAF
TRBJ2-7	TRBV11-3	ASSSRGRAVYEQY
TRBJ2-1	TRBV29-1	SGRLAGGPLEQF
TRBJ2-3	TRBV6-5	ASSFAGASTDTQY
TRBJ2-1	TRBV7-2	ASSLDRDNEQF
TRBJ1-2	TRBV28	ASSVHREVGGYT
-	TRBV29-1	SVGQGASEQY
TRBJ1-5	TRBV10-3	ATGRSNQPQH
TRBJ2-3	TRBV9	ASSVPAGGTDTQY
TRBJ1-2	TRBV29-1	SVVVNPGQGYGYT
TRBJ2-5	TRBV2	ASSPTTANQETQY
TRBJ1-2	TRBV20-1	SARDRRQNYGHT
TRBJ2-4	TRBV29-1	CVRDRTIKNSQY
TRBJ1-6	TRBV7-2	ASSEGRNSPLH
TRBJ2-1	TRBV5-1	ASSSREGYYNEQF
TRBJ1-2	TRBV27	AGSLNKFGGLVYGYT
TRBJ2-2	TRBV5-5	ASALVLAGPTGELF
TRBJ2-5	TRBV30	AWSVQPRETQY
TRBJ2-3	TRBV14	ASSQTTGITDTQY
TRBJ2-7	TRBV3-1	ASSQDTASHREQY
TRBJ2-1	TRBV10-3	AISDTSGLANRLYNEQF
TRBJ1-2	TRBV7-2	ASSLAPGTGASYGYT
TRBJ1-6	TRBV4-2	ASSQEEGPEVTSPLH
TRBJ1-1	TRBV12-3/TRBV12-4	ASSLKAGGNTEAF
TRBJ1-6	TRBV20-1	SAREGVRGGTPSPLH
TRBJ2-5	TRBV12-3/TRBV12-4	ASSLRGRETQY
TRBJ2-5	TRBV20-1	SASPGRRQETQY
TRBJ1-5	TRBV7-2	ASRRDGSNQPQH
TRBJ1-1	TRBV29-1	SGGTNTEAF
TRBJ2-7	TRBV5-1	ASTTGILSRKQY
TRBJ2-7	TRBV20-1	SAMGLPGEQY
TRBJ2-5	TRBV24-1	ATSDPYKLKNQETQY
TRBJ2-6	TRBV20-1	SARGRWAPNSGANVLT
TRBJ2-3	TRBV29-1	SGWTASTDTQY